This T cell receptor (beta chain) is from a study of response to subunit inactivated influenza vaccine. General study findings and limits: Researchers suggested that each seasonal influenza vaccination recruits few new T cells.

Via MiXCR, TCRdb re-called the RT-PCR reads, giving one row per CDR3 protein. This repertoire shows fewer than 800,000 distinct CDR3 sequences, 15% to 17% found once; its top ten account for roughly 11%. The V gene's germline CDR1 is MNHEY and CDR2 SMNVEV (reference sequence). The CDR3 sequence is 16 residues long. V dropped 5 bases and J dropped 4 bases, with 15 bases sitting between them. Of note for this clonotype: Its antigen remains unknown.

V gene TRBV27 combines with J gene TRBJ1-6, with D possibly matching TRBD1 (6 bases). The source of this sequence is a man over 45 who received an inactivated influenza vaccine. Here the sequenced sample was PBMCs from blood, taken 11 to 12 days after vaccination. The CDR3 region is CASSITGTNYNSPLHF. In nucleotides, the CDR3 is TGTGCCAGCAGTATAACAGGGACAAATTATAATTCACCCCTCCACTTT.